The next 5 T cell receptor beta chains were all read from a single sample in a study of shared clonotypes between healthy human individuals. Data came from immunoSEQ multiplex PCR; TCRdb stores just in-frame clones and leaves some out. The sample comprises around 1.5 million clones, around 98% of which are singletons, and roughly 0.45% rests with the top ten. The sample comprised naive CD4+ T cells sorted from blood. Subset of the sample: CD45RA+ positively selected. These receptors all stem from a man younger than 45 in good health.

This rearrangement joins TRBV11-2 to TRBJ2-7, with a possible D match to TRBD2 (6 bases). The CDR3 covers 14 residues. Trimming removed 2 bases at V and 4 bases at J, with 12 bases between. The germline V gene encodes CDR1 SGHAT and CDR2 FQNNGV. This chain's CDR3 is CASSLPGLQYEQYF. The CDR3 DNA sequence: TGTGCCAGCAGCTTACCGGGACTCCAATACGAGCAGTACTTC.

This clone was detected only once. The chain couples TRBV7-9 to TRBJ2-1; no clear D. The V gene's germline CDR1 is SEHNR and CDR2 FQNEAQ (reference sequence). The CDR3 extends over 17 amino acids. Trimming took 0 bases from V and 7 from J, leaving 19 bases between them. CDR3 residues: CASSLAARWGRANEQFF. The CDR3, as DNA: TGTGCCAGCAGCTTAGCTGCCCGTTGGGGTAGGGCTAATGAGCAGTTCTTC.

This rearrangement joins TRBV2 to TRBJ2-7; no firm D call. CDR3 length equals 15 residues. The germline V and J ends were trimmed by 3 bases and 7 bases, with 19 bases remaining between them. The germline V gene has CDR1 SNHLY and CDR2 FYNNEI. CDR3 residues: CASSEGRAEDWEQYF. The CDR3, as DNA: TGTGCCAGCAGTGAGGGTAGGGCCGAGGATTGGGAGCAGTACTTC.

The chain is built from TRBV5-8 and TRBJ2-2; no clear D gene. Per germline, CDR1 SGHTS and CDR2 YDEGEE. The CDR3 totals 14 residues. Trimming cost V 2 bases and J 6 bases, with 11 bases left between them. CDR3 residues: CASSFRPLAGELFF. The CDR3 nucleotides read TGTGCCAGCAGCTTCCGACCTTTGGCCGGGGAGCTGTTTTTT.

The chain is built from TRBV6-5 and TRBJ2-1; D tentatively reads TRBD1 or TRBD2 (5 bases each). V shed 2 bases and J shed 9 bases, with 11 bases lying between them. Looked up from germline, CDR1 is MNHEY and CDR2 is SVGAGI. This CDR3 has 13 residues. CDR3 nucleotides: TGTGCCAGCAGTTACAGTCCGGGACGTGAGCAGTTCTTC. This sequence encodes CASSYSPGREQFF.